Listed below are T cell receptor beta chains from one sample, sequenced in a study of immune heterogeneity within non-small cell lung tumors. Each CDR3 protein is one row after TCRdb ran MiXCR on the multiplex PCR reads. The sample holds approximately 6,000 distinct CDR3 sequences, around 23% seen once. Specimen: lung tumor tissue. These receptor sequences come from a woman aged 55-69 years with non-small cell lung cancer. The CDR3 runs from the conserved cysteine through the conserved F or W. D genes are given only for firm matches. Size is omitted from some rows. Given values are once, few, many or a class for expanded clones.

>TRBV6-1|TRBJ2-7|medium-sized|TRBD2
TGTGCCAGCGGACCTGACGGGACTAGCCTCCGCGAGCAGTACTTC
CASGPDGTSLREQYF
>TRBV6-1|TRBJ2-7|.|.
TGTGCCAGCGGCCGGGACAGGGGATCTAGCGGGAGCCCCTACGAGCAGTACTTC
CASGRDRGSSGSPYEQYF
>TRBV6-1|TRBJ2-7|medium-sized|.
TGTGCCAGCAGACGGACAGCTAACCTAGCCTTAGGGTACGAGCAGTACTTC
CASRRTANLALGYEQYF
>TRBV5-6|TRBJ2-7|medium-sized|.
TGTGCCAGCAGCCAAAGTGGGGGACTCTCGAACTACGAGCAGTACTTC
CASSQSGGLSNYEQYF
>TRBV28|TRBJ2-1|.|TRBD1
TGTGCCAGCAGTTACAGGGGGGCCCGGGGGAATGAGCAGTTCTTC
CASSYRGARGNEQFF
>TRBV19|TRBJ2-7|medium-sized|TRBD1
TGTGCCAGTAGTATCAACAGGGGGGCCTACGAGCAGTACTTC
CASSINRGAYEQYF
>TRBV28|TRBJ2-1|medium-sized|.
TGTGCCAGCACGGGGTTCGATGAGCAGTTCTTC
CASTGFDEQFF
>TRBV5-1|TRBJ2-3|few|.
TGCGCCAGCAGCTTGGTATTAGGGGATACGCAGTATTTT
CASSLVLGDTQYF
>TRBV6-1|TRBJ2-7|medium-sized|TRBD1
TGTGCCAGCAGTGAAAGGGGGACAGGAGGCTACGAGCAGTACTTC
CASSERGTGGYEQYF
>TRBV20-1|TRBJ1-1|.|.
TGCAGTGCTACCCTCGGGGGACGGCGAAGAGGGGAAGCTTTCTTT
CSATLGGRRRGEAFF
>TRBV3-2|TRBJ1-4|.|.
TGTGCCAGCAGCCAAGATTCTATAGGGCAAACTGAAAAACTGTTTTTT
CASSQDSIGQTEKLFF
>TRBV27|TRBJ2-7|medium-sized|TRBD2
TGTGCCAGCAGTTTGAGTTTTGGGGGGGGCGAGCAGTACTTC
CASSLSFGGGEQYF
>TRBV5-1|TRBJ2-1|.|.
TGCGCCAGCAGCTTGGACCCCGGGGGAGCGGGACACGAGTTCTTC
CASSLDPGGAGHEFF
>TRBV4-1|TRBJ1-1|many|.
TGCGCCAGCAGCCAAGATCCGGGGAGGAAGAACACTGAAGCTTTCTTT
CASSQDPGRKNTEAFF
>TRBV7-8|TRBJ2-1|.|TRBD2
TGTGCCAGCAACCTAGCGGCCAATGAGCAGTTCTTC
CASNLAANEQFF
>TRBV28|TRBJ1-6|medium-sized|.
TGTGCCAGCAGTTTAGTAGGGACGGAAGCCTCACCCCTCCACTTT
CASSLVGTEASPLHF
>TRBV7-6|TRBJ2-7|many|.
TGTGCCAGCAGCTTGGGTCCCAACGAGCAGTACTTC
CASSLGPNEQYF
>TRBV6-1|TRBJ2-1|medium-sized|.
TGTGCCAGCAGTGGAAAACGGGCGAGCTCCTACAATGAGCAGTTCTTC
CASSGKRASSYNEQFF
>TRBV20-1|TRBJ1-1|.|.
TGCAGTGCTGCTGACAGAGGGCGGATTGAAGCTTTCTTT
CSAADRGRIEAFF
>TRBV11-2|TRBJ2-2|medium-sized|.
TGTGCCAGCAGCTTAGTTTCCGCCAGTGGGACCGGGGAGCTGTTTTTT
CASSLVSASGTGELFF
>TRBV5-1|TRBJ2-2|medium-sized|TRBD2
TGCGCCAGCAGCTACGGGGGGGCGTCCGGGGAGCTGTTTTTT
CASSYGGASGELFF
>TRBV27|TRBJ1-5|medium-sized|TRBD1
TGTGCCAGCAGTTTCCCTGAGGGGGCGCAAGCGGAGCCCCAGCATTTT
CASSFPEGAQAEPQHF
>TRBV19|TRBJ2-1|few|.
TGTGCCAGTAGTAGGGACTCCTACAATGAGCAGTTCTTC
CASSRDSYNEQFF
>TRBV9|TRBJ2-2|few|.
TGTGCCAGCAGCGTAGCTACTGGGGGGGCTAATTCCGAGCTGTTTTTT
CASSVATGGANSELFF
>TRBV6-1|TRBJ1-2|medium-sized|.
TGTGCCAGCAGTGACATCGGTGTAGGGGACGGCTACACCTTC
CASSDIGVGDGYTF
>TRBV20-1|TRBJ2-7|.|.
TGCAGTGCTCCTCACTGGCGTCCCGAGCAGTACTTC
CSAPHWRPEQYF
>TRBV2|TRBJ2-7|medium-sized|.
TGTGCCAGCAGTGAGCAGGGGATGAACGAGCAGTACTTC
CASSEQGMNEQYF
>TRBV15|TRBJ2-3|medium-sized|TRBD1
TGTGCCACCAGCAGAGTGTCAGGGGGCTCGGTAGATACGCAGTATTTT
CATSRVSGGSVDTQYF
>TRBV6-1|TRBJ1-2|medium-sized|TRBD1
TGTGCCAGCAGTGAACAAGGGGGCGAGGGCTACACCTTC
CASSEQGGEGYTF
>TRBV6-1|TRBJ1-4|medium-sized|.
TGTGCCAGCGCAGTTGCAACTAATGAAAAACTGTTTTTT
CASAVATNEKLFF
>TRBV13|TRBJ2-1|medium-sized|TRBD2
TGTGCCAGCAGCCCCTTTAGCGGGAGGGCCAATGAGCAGTTCTTC
CASSPFSGRANEQFF
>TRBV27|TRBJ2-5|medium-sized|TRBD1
TGTGCCAGCAGTTTAGGACAGGGGGGGCAAGAGACCCAGTACTTC
CASSLGQGGQETQYF
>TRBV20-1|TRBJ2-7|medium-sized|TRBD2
TGCAGTGCTAGCTACACCGGGACTAGCGGGAGTCTGAGGGAGCAGTACTTC
CSASYTGTSGSLREQYF
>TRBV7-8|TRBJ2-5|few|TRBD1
TGTGCCAGCAGCTTAGTACACAGGGGGCTCAGGGAGACCCAGTACTTC
CASSLVHRGLRETQYF
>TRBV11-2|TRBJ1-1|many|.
TGTGCCAGCAGCTTAGATGGAGGAGAGGGAGGGCATGACATGAACACTGAAGCTTTCTTT
CASSLDGGEGGHDMNTEAFF
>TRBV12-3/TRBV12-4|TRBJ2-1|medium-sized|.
TGTGCCAGCAGTTTTGTACGGGGCCTGAGTGAGCAGTTCTTC
CASSFVRGLSEQFF
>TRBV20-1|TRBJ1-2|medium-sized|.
TGCAGTGCTAGTGGAGGGGCTAACTATGGCTACACCTTC
CSASGGANYGYTF
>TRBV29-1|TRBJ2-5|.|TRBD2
TGCAGCGTCGATGGACTAGCGGGAGGCCCGACGGCCCAGTACTTC
CSVDGLAGGPTAQYF
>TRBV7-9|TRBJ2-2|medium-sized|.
TGTGCCAGCAGTTCCACAGGGGGGGCCGGGGAGCTGTTTTTT
CASSSTGGAGELFF
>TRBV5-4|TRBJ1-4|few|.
TGTGCCAGCAGCTTTGGCAGTTCGAATGAAAAACTGTTTTTT
CASSFGSSNEKLFF
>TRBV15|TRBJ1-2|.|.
TGTGCCACCAGCAGAGATTCGCAGGGGAGCTATGGCTACACCTTC
CATSRDSQGSYGYTF
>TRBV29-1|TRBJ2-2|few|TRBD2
TGCAGCGTTCGGAGGGAGGGAAACACCGGGGAGCTGTTTTTT
CSVRREGNTGELFF
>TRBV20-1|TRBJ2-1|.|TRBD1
TGCAGTGCTAGCAGGGGGCGCGATGAGCAGTTCTTC
CSASRGRDEQFF
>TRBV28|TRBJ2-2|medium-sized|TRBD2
TGTGCCAGCAGTTTGGGACTAGCGGGCACCGGGGAGCTGTTTTTT
CASSLGLAGTGELFF
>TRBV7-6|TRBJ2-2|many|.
TGTGCCAGCAGCTCGACCGGGGAGCTGTTTTTT
CASSSTGELFF
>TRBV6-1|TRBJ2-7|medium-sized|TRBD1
TGTGCCAGCAGTGAACGACTGACAGGGAGCTCCTACGAGCAGTACTTC
CASSERLTGSSYEQYF
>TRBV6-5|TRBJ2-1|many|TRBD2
TGTGCCAGCAGTTATCGGGCTAGCGGGAAAGCTGAGCAGTTCTTC
CASSYRASGKAEQFF